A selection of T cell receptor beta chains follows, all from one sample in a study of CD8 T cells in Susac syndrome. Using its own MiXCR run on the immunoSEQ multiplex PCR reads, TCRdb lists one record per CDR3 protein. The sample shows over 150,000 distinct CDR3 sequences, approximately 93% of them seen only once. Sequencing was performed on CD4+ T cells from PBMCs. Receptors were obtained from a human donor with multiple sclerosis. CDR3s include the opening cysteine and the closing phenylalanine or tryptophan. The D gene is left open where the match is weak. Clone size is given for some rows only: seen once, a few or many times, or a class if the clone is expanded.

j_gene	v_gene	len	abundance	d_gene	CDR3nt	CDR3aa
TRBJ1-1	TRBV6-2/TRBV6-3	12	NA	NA	TGTGCCAGCAGTACGTTTCGAGCTGAAGCTTTCTTT	CASSTFRAEAFF
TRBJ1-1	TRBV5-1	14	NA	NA	TGCGCCAGCAGCCTTGACAGGACCGACACTGAAGCTTTCTTT	CASSLDRTDTEAFF
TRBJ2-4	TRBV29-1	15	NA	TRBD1	TGCAGCGTTGGGGGACAGGGAAGGGCCAAAAACATTCAGTACTTC	CSVGGQGRAKNIQYF
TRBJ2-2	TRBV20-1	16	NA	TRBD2	TGCAGTGCCCCTGACCCTACAGCGGGGGCCACCGGGGAGCTGTTTTTT	CSAPDPTAGATGELFF
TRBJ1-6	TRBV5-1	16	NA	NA	TGCGCCAGCAGCTGGACAGTCTCCGGTTCGAATTCACCCCTCCACTTT	CASSWTVSGSNSPLHF
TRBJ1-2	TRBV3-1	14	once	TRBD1	TGTGCCAGCAGCCAGTCAGGGGGCAAGGGTGGCTACACCTTC	CASSQSGGKGGYTF
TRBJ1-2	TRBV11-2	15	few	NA	TGTGCCAGCAGCTTAGGACTGGCGCCTTACTTTGGCTACACCTTC	CASSLGLAPYFGYTF
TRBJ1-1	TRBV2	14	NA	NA	TGTGCCAGCAGTCCCCGGACGGGTTACACTGAAGCTTTCTTT	CASSPRTGYTEAFF
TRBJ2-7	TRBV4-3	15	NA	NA	TGCGCCAGCAGCCAATCCAGCTCCGGGAAATACGAGCAGTACTTC	CASSQSSSGKYEQYF
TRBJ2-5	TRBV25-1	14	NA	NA	TGTGCCAGCAGTGTGCAGGGGATCGGAGAGACCCAGTACTTC	CASSVQGIGETQYF
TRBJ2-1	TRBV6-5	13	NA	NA	TGTGCCAGCAGCTCCCCGTACGCCGATGAGCAGTTCTTC	CASSSPYADEQFF
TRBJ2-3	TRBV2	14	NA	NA	TGTGCCAGCAGTGGACAGGCGATCACAGATACGCAGTATTTT	CASSGQAITDTQYF
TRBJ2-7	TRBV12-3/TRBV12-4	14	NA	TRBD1	TGTGCCAGCAGTGGGACAGGGGAAACCCACGAGCAGTACTTC	CASSGTGETHEQYF
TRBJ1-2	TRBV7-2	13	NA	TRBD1	TGTGCCAGCAGCTACACAGGGGAGAATGGCTACACCTTC	CASSYTGENGYTF
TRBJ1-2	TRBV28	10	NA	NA	TGTGCCAGCAGCCGGATCGGCTACACCTTC	CASSRIGYTF
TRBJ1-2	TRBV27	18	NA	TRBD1	TGTGCCAGCAGTTTTAGCGGGGGTCCTGCGGACAGGAGTTTCGGCTACACCTTC	CASSFSGGPADRSFGYTF
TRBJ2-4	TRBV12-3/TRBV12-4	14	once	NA	TGTGCCAGCAGTTTTTCGGGGGCAGGAAACATTCAGTACTTC	CASSFSGAGNIQYF
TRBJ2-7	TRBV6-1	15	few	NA	TGTGCCAGCAGTGTGAGTCTTACCGATTCCTACGAGCAGTACTTC	CASSVSLTDSYEQYF
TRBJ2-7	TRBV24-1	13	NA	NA	TGTGCCACCAGTGACCCCGGGCGGGGCGAGCAGTACTTC	CATSDPGRGEQYF
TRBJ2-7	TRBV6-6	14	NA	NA	TGTGCCAGCAGTTACTTTACAGGCTCCTACGAGCAGTACTTC	CASSYFTGSYEQYF
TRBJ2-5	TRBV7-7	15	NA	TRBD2	TGTGCTAGCAGTCCCCAGCCGGGGGGCCAAGAGACCCAGTACTTC	CASSPQPGGQETQYF
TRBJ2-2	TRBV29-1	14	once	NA	TGCAGCGTTGAAGGTTTGGGGGCGATCGGGGAGCTGTTTTTT	CSVEGLGAIGELFF
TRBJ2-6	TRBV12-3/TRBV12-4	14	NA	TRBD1	TGTGCCAGCAGTTTAGGAGGGACAGGGTCTATCCTGACTTTC	CASSLGGTGSILTF
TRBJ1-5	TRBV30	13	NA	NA	TGTGCCTGGAGTCTCAGTCGGTCGGGCCCCCAGCATTTT	CAWSLSRSGPQHF
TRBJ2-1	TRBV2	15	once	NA	TGTGCCAGCAGTGGGACCGCAGCAGGGGACAATGAGCAGTTCTTC	CASSGTAAGDNEQFF
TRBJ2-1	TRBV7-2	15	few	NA	TGTGCCAGCAGCTTAGGTCCGAGCTCCTACAATGAGCAGTTCTTC	CASSLGPSSYNEQFF
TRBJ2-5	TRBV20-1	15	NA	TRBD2	TGCAGTGCTAGAGTTGCGGGAGGGGACCAAGAGACCCAGTACTTC	CSARVAGGDQETQYF